A single sample gave rise to the 30 T cell receptor beta chains below, sequenced in a study of beta chain features in type 1 diabetes. These TCRs' antigens remain unknown. Notes on the study in general: The study found moderately but significantly shorter TCRB CDR3s in all four CD4+ subsets of Type 1 diabetes patients.

Isolated RNA was reverse transcribed in full, so expressed TCRB transcripts were sequenced. Sequencing was performed with immunoSEQ multiplex PCR; in TCRdb, only in-frame clones are kept and a portion is missing. This sample has approximately 250,000 clones, with 16% found just once. The sample comprised naive CD4+ T cells from blood. The origin of the receptors is a young man with type 1 diabetes.

The rearrangement uses TRBV19 and TRBJ2-5, with D possibly TRBD1 on 6 matching bases. The CDR3 totals 16 residues. V lost 6 bases and J lost 2, with 19 bases in between. The germline V gene encodes CDR1 LNHDA and CDR2 SQIVND (reference sequence). The CDR3 DNA reads TGTGCCAGTAGAAGAACCGGGACACCAATTCAAGAGACCCAGTACTTC. This encodes CASRRTGTPIQETQYF.

This chain connects TRBV14 to TRBJ2-1; D remains ambiguous. Trimming removed 0 bases from V and 0 bases from J, with 9 bases in between. The germline V gene has CDR1 SGHDN and CDR2 FVKESK. The CDR3 contains 16 residues. CDR3 residues: CASSQDLGPSYNEQFF. The CDR3, as DNA: TGTGCCAGCAGCCAAGATTTAGGTCCCTCCTACAATGAGCAGTTCTTC. The variable domain in full, completed from reference TRBV14 and TRBJ2-1, reads EAGVTQFPSHSVIEKGQTVTLRCDPISGHDNLYWYRRVMGKEIKFLLHFVKESKQDESGMPNNRFLAERTGGTYSTLKVQPAELEDSGVYFCASSQDLGPSYNEQFFGPGTRLTVL.

This clone was picked up a small number of times. This sample also contains other DNA sequences that code for the same CDR3. The CDR3 protein is CASSLVENIQYF. The CDR3 DNA sequence: TGTGCCAGCAGCCTTGTTGAAAACATTCAGTACTTC. The chain carries TRBV7-2 and TRBJ2-4; unclear D gene. The CDR3 covers 12 residues. Trimming took off 5 bases at V and 5 bases at J, with 7 bases between the two ends. Germline V gene sequence: CDR1 SGHTA, CDR2 FQGNSA.

The J gene is TRBJ2-2, the V gene TRBV30, with TRBD2 matching 7 bases. The trim removed 7 bases at V and 4 bases at J, leaving 6 bases unmatched. The CDR3 loop spans 13 amino acids. The germline V gene encodes CDR1 GTSNPN and CDR2 SVGIG (reference sequence). In DNA, the CDR3 is TGTGCCTTGCTACTAGCGCGCACCGGGGAGCTGTTTTTT. This encodes CALLLARTGELFF.

The chain has TRBV9 and TRBJ2-7; D is possibly TRBD2 (6 bases). CDR3 length: 14 residues. Per germline, CDR1 SGDLS and CDR2 YYNGEE. With 4 bases removed from V and 5 bases from J, the gap between germline ends came to 16 bases. The CDR3 loop reads CASSHTGTQNEQYF. The CDR3 DNA reads TGTGCCAGCAGCCATACCGGGACTCAGAACGAGCAGTACTTC.

The chain uses TRBV7-8 and TRBJ1-5; 9 positions match TRBD1. The CDR3 has 16 residues. The germline gives CDR1 SGHVS, CDR2 FQNEAQ. V was clipped by 5 bases and J by 2 bases; unmatched bases: 7. The CDR3 is CASSLGTGRGNQPQHF. The CDR3 DNA sequence: TGTGCCAGCAGCCTAGGGACAGGGAGAGGCAATCAGCCCCAGCATTTT.

Comments on this clone: The same CDR3 can be traced to other DNA sequences in this sample. The CDR3 sequence is CSVARNTGELFF. The CDR3 nucleotides are TGCAGCGTTGCTCGGAACACCGGGGAGCTGTTTTTT. The chain employs TRBV29-1 and TRBJ2-2, with D hard to call. This CDR3 comprises 12 residues. CDR1 SQVTM and CDR2 ANQGSEA come from the germline V gene. The V gene lost 4 bases and the J gene lost 1 base, with 4 bases spanning the gap.

This clone was picked up a small number of times. V gene TRBV6-5 combines with J gene TRBJ1-3; no reliable D call. The CDR3 consists of 12 residues. V was cut by 8 bases and J by 3 bases, with 8 bases left in between. CDR1 is MNHEY, CDR2 SVGAGI, per germline. The CDR3 bases are TGTGCCAGCGGACGGCTTGGAAACACCATATATTTT. It yields the protein CASGRLGNTIYF.

This clone has more than one count but fewer than ten. The chain uses TRBV29-1 and TRBJ1-4, with D perhaps matching TRBD1 (5 bases). This CDR3 region has 13 residues. Germline V gives CDR1 SQVTM, CDR2 ANQGSEA. V lost 4 bases, J lost 5 bases, and 11 bases lay in between. CDR3 loop: CSVGWGRNEKLFF. CDR3 sequence (DNA): TGCAGCGTTGGTTGGGGGAGGAATGAAAAACTGTTTTTT. Full variable domain (outside the CDR3, taken from reference TRBV29-1 and TRBJ1-4): SAVISQKPSRDICQRGTSLTIQCQVDSQVTMMFWYRQQPGQSLTLIATANQGSEATYESGFVIDKFPISRPNLTFSTLTVSNMSPEDSSIYLCSVGWGRNEKLFFGSGTQLSVL.

This chain joins TRBV6-5 and TRBJ1-4; no definite D call. This CDR3 has 14 residues. V lost 0 bases to trimming and J lost 5 bases, with 7 bases between them. CDR1 and CDR2 from the germline V gene are MNHEY and SVGAGI. The CDR3 bases are TGTGCCAGCAGTTACTCAGAGACGAATGAAAAACTGTTTTTT. It encodes CASSYSETNEKLFF.

This chain connects TRBV4-1 to TRBJ2-1; TRBD2 aligns across 10 bases. V was pared by 7 bases and J by 8 bases, with 5 bases of the junction left unmatched. This CDR3 comprises 13 residues. Germline loops: CDR1 MGHRA, CDR2 YSYEKL. The CDR3 protein is CASTPSGSYEQFF. The CDR3 DNA reads TGCGCCAGCACGCCTAGCGGGAGCTATGAGCAGTTCTTC.

The rearrangement uses TRBV5-4 and TRBJ2-3, with D perhaps TRBD2 (5 bases). This CDR3 is 14 amino acids long. The V gene's germline CDR1 is SGHNT and CDR2 YYREEE (reference sequence). V gave up 3 bases and J gave up 3 bases, with 11 bases separating them. The CDR3, as DNA: TGTGCCAGCAGCTCCGCCGGGAATACAGATACGCAGTATTTT. Its protein product is CASSSAGNTDTQYF.

CDR3 coding DNA: TGTGCCAGCAGCTTCGCGGATTACCAAGAGACCCAGTACTTC. Translated: CASSFADYQETQYF. This chain uses TRBV7-9 with TRBJ2-5; D is undetermined. This CDR3 contains 14 residues. The V end lost 3 bases, the J end lost 0 bases, and 8 bases lay between the germline ends. Germline CDR1 and CDR2: SEHNR and FQNEAQ (reference sequence).

This clone came up a few times. This chain links TRBV7-2 with TRBJ2-7; no definite D call. The CDR3 sequence is 12 residues long. Germline CDR1 and CDR2: SGHTA and FQGNSA. V shed 5 bases and J shed 5 bases, with 10 bases lying between them. This CDR3 is CASSPRRDEQYF. CDR3 DNA sequence: TGTGCCAGCAGCCCACGTAGGGACGAGCAGTACTTC.

This clone appeared a few times. The chain links TRBV5-4 to TRBJ2-1, with TRBD1 matching over 10 bases. J lost 9 bases, V lost 4 bases, and 7 bases had no gene match. The germline gives CDR1 SGHNT, CDR2 YYREEE (reference sequence). This CDR3 comprises 14 residues. CDR3 loop: CASSTWTGGSEQFF. Here the CDR3 DNA reads TGTGCCAGCAGCACCTGGACAGGGGGATCTGAGCAGTTCTTC.

This clone was detected only a few times. The chain combines TRBV28 with TRBJ2-3; 7 positions agree with TRBD1. The germline gives CDR1 MDHEN, CDR2 SYDVKM. Trimming removed 7 bases from V and 1 base from J; junction bases left unmatched: 5. The CDR3 loop spans 14 amino acids. Written as DNA, the CDR3 is TGTGCCAGCACCTCGGGACAGCGCACAGATACGCAGTATTTT. Its protein product is CASTSGQRTDTQYF.

This clone turned up a few times. This chain links TRBV29-1 with TRBJ2-5, with TRBD1 identical over 7 bases. The V gene end was trimmed by 7 bases and the J gene end by 7 bases; junction bases not matched to a gene: 15. Germline-derived CDR1 and CDR2 are SQVTM and ANQGSEA. This CDR3 spans 14 amino acids. The CDR3 region has the DNA TGCAGCGCCAGAGGGGGCGGCAGGGAAGGGACCCAGTACTTC. Protein: CSARGGGREGTQYF.

The V and J genes are TRBV30 and TRBJ1-1, with TRBD1 as a possible D gene (6 bases). The germline gives CDR1 GTSNPN, CDR2 SVGIG (reference sequence). Trimming left V 2 bases short and J 11 bases short, with 18 bases between. CDR3 length: 13 residues. Written as DNA, the CDR3 is TGTGCCTGGAGTCCCGGGACACGCCTGTGGGCTTTCTTT. Its translation: CAWSPGTRLWAFF. Complete variable domain (other parts from reference TRBV30 and TRBJ1-1): SQTIHQWPATLVQPVGSPLSLECTVEGTSNPNLYWYRQAAGRGLQLLFYSVGIGQISSEVPQNLSASRPQDRQFILSSKKLLLSDSGFYLCAWSPGTRLWAFFGQGTRLTVV.

This clone has only one observation. The chain uses TRBV2 and TRBJ2-7; D is ambiguous. The V gene's germline CDR1 is SNHLY and CDR2 FYNNEI. The CDR3 runs 11 residues. V was shortened by 5 bases and J by 1 base, with 3 bases between the two germline ends. The CDR3 bases are TGTGCCAGCAGTTATTCCTACGAGCAGTACTTC. This encodes CASSYSYEQYF.

The chain combines TRBV2 with TRBJ1-2, with 8 bases that match TRBD1. The CDR3 length is 14 residues. Germline V CDR1 and CDR2: SNHLY, FYNNEI. Germline trimming cut 4 bases from V and 5 bases from J; bases unmatched to any gene: 6. The CDR3 bases are TGTGCCAGCAGTGCTGGACAGGGACCATATGGCTACACCTTC. Translating it yields CASSAGQGPYGYTF.

This clone was recorded a few times. The chain carries TRBV29-1 and TRBJ2-7; 9 bases are a match to TRBD1. Germline V CDR1 and CDR2: SQVTM, ANQGSEA. This CDR3 spans 14 amino acids. V was clipped by 4 bases and J by 6 bases; unmatched bases: 10. In DNA form, the CDR3 reads TGCAGCGTTGGTGGAACACAGGGGGCCCTCGAGCAGTACTTC. It codes for CSVGGTQGALEQYF.

There are a few counts of this clone. J is TRBJ2-5 and V is TRBV10-2; D possibly corresponds to TRBD1 (5 bases). The CDR3 runs 16 residues. Germline assignment: CDR1 WSHSY and CDR2 SAAADI. Trimming left V 8 bases short and J 2 bases short, with 21 bases between. The CDR3: CASLTQGWDAQETQYF. CDR3 coding DNA: TGCGCCAGCCTGACTCAGGGCTGGGATGCGCAAGAGACCCAGTACTTC.

This clone was observed a few times. The chain employs TRBV7-9 and TRBJ2-1; D is undetermined. This CDR3 has 10 amino acids. Germline lookup yields CDR1 SEHNR and CDR2 FQNEAQ (reference sequence). The germline V and J ends were trimmed by 1 base and 10 bases, with 2 bases remaining between them. As DNA, the CDR3 is TGTGCCAGCAGCTTAGACGAGCAGTTCTTC. Protein: CASSLDEQFF.

The DNA for the CDR3 is TGTGCCACCAGCAGAGACGGGGGGATCCAGTTCTTC. This translates into CATSRDGGIQFF. The chain couples TRBV15 to TRBJ2-1, with 7 bases identical to TRBD2. CDR3 size: 12 residues. The trim removed 0 bases at V and 13 bases at J, leaving 3 bases unmatched. Germline CDR1 reads LNHNV; CDR2 reads YYDKDF (reference sequence).

V gene TRBV29-1 combines with J gene TRBJ2-3; maybe TRBD1 (6 bases). The CDR3 is 15 residues long. Germline V gene data show CDR1 as SQVTM and CDR2 as ANQGSEA. Trimming cost V 4 bases and J 3 bases, with 17 bases left between them. For the CDR3, the DNA is TGCAGCGTTGGGGTGAGGCCCCAGGGGACAGATACGCAGTATTTT. Translating gives CSVGVRPQGTDTQYF.

The chain is built from TRBV10-1 and TRBJ2-5; tentative D call: TRBD1 (5 bases). Germline CDR1 WNHNN, CDR2 SYGVQD (reference sequence). The CDR3 spans 14 residues. Trimming cost V 0 bases and J 0 bases, with 5 bases left between them. The CDR3 bases are TGCGCCAGCAGTGAGTCGACAGACCAAGAGACCCAGTACTTC. Residues: CASSESTDQETQYF.

This chain joins TRBV29-1 and TRBJ2-1, with D unresolved. The CDR3 consists of 12 residues. The V end was cut by 5 bases, the J end by 7 bases, with 12 bases between. Germline CDR1 and CDR2: SQVTM and ANQGSEA. The CDR3 loop is CSVSDPRNEQFF. DNA of the CDR3: TGCAGCGTTTCCGACCCGCGGAATGAGCAGTTCTTC.

This chain joins TRBV30 and TRBJ1-2, with TRBD1 identical over 7 bases. CDR3 length equals 12 residues. The trim removed 4 bases at V and 7 bases at J, leaving 6 bases unmatched. Germline CDR1 and CDR2: GTSNPN and SVGIG (reference sequence). The CDR3 coding sequence is TGTGCCTGGACAGGGGGGACCAGTGGCTACACCTTC. Its translation is CAWTGGTSGYTF.

This clone was observed a few times. This chain links TRBV25-1 with TRBJ2-6; D is unclear. With 0 bases removed from V and 2 bases from J, the gap between germline ends came to 8 bases. CDR3 length equals 16 residues. Germline V CDR1 and CDR2: MGHDK, SYGVNS. In DNA form, the CDR3 reads TGTGCCAGCAGTGAATACAGAATGGCTGGGGCCAACGTCCTGACTTTC. This translates into CASSEYRMAGANVLTF. The variable domain in full, completed from reference TRBV25-1 and TRBJ2-6, reads EADIYQTPRYLVIGTGKKITLECSQTMGHDKMYWYQQDPGMELHLIHYSYGVNSTEKGDLSSESTVSRIRTEHFPLTLESARPSHTSQYLCASSEYRMAGANVLTFGAGSRLTVL.

V is TRBV7-9 and J is TRBJ2-2; 9 bases are a match to TRBD1. The CDR3 contains 15 residues. The germline V gene encodes CDR1 SEHNR and CDR2 FQNEAQ (reference sequence). Germline trimming cut 5 bases from V and 6 bases from J; bases unmatched to any gene: 7. For the CDR3, the DNA is TGTGCCAGCAGCCACCGGGACAGGGTCCCCGGGGAGCTGTTTTTT. It translates to CASSHRDRVPGELFF.